The present T cell receptor beta chain was sequenced within a study of blood T cell repertoires in COVID-19. Study-wide background: Some COVID-19 samples were acute and others convalescent; all came from the United States, Italy and Spain. T cells, B-cell-depleted T cells, or PBMCs supplied cDNA or gDNA.

The data were produced by immunoSEQ multiplex PCR, yet TCRdb's version contains in-frame clones alone and is incomplete. Here the sample spans about 220,000 clones, 75% to 90% being singletons. There are a few counts of this clone. V shed 1 base and J shed 2 bases, with 11 bases lying between them. The CDR3 runs to 15 residues. CDR1 and CDR2 from the germline V gene are SNHLY and FYNNEI. The V call is TRBV2, the J call TRBJ1-1, with D unclear. Material: peripheral blood. This sequence originates from a woman in her 70s with COVID-19, enrolled during active disease. This CDR3 is CASSEVLVTNTEAFF. As DNA, the CDR3 is TGTGCCAGCAGTGAAGTTCTGGTTACAAACACTGAAGCTTTCTTT.